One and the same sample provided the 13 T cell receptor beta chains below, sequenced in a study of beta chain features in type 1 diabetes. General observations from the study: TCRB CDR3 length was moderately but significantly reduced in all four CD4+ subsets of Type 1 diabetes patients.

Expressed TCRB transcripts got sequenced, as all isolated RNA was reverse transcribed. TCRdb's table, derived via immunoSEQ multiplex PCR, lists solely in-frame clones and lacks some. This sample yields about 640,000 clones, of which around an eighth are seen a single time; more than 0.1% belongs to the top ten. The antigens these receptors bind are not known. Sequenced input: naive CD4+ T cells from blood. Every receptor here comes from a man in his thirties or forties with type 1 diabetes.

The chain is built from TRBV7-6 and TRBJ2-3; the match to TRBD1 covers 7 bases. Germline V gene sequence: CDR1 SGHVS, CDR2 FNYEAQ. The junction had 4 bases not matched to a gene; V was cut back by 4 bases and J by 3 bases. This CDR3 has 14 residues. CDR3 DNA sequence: TGTGCCAGCAGCTCGGGACAGAGAACAGATACGCAGTATTTT. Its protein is CASSSGQRTDTQYF.

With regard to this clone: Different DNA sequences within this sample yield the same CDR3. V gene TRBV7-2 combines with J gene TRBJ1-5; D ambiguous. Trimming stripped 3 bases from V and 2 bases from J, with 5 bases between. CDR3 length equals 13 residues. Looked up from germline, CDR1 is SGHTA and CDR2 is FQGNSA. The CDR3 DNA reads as TGTGCCAGCAGCTTGAGGGGCAATCAGCCCCAGCATTTT. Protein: CASSLRGNQPQHF.

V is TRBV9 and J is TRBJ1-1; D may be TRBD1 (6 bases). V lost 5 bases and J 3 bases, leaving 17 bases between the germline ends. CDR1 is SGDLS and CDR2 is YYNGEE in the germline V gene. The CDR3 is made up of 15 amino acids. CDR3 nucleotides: TGTGCCAGCAGTGCAACTTCCCAGGGGTACACTGAAGCTTTCTTT. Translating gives CASSATSQGYTEAFF.

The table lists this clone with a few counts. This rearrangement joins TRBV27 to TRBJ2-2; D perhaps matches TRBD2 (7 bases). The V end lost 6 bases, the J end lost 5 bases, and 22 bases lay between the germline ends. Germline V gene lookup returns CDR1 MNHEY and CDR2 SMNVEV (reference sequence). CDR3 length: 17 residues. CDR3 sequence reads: CASSSLAGRGGTGELFF. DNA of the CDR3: TGTGCCAGCAGCTCCCTTGCAGGAAGGGGGGGAACCGGGGAGCTGTTTTTT.

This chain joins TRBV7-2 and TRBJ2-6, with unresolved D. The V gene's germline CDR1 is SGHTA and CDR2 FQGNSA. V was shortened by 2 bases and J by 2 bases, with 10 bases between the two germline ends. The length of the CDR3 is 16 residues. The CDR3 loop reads CASSLLAGPGANVLTF. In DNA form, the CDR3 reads TGTGCCAGCAGCTTACTGGCAGGACCTGGGGCCAACGTCCTGACTTTC.

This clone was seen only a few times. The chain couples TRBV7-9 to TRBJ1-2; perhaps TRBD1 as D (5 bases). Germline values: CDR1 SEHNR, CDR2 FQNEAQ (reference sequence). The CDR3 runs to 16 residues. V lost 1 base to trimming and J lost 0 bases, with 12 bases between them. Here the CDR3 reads CASSLVYGTSNYGYTF. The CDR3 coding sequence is TGTGCCAGCAGCTTAGTTTACGGGACTTCTAACTATGGCTACACCTTC.

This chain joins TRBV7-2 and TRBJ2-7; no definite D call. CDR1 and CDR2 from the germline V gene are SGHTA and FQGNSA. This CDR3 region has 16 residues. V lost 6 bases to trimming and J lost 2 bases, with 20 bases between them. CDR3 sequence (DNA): TGTGCCAGCAGTACATACCCGAGCCTTCGGACCTACGAGCAGTACTTC. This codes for CASSTYPSLRTYEQYF. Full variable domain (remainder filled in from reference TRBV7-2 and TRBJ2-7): GAGVSQSPSNKVTEKGKDVELRCDPISGHTALYWYRQSLGQGLEFLIYFQGNSAPDKSGLPSDRFSAERTGGSVSTLTIQRTQQEDSAVYLCASSTYPSLRTYEQYFGPGTRLTVT.

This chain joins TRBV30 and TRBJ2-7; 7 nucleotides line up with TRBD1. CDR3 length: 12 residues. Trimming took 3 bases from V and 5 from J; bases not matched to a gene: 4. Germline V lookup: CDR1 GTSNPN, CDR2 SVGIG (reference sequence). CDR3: CAWSATGNEQYF. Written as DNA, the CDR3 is TGTGCCTGGAGCGCGACAGGGAACGAGCAGTACTTC.

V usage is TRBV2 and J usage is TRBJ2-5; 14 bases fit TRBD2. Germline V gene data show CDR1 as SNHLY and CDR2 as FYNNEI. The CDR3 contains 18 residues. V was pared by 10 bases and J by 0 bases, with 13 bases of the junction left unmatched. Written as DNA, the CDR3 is TGTGCCAACAGAGGGGGGACTAGCGGGGGCCCGTACCAAGAGACCCAGTACTTC. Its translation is CANRGGTSGGPYQETQYF.

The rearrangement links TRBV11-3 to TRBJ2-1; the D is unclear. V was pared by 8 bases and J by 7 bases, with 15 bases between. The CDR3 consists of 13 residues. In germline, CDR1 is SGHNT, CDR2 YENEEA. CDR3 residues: CASAANARNEQFF. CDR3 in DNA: TGTGCCAGCGCGGCGAACGCGAGGAATGAGCAGTTCTTC.

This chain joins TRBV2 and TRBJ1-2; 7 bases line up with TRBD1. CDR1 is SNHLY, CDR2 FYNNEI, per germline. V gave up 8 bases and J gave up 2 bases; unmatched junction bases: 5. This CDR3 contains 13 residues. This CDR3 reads CASLVGQNYGYTF. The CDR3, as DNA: TGTGCCAGCTTGGTGGGACAGAACTATGGCTACACCTTC.

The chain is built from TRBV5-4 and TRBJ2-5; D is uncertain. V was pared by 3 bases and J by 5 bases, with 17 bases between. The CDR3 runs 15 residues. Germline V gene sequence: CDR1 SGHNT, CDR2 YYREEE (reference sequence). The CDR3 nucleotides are TGTGCCAGCAGCTCGGACGGAACATTCGGGGAGACCCAGTACTTC. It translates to CASSSDGTFGETQYF.

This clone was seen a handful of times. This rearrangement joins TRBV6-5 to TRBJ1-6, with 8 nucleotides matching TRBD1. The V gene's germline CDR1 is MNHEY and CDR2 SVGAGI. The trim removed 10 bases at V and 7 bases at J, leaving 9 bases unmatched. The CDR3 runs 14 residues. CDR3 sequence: CATYDRGGNSPLHF. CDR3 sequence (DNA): TGTGCCACCTATGACAGGGGCGGCAATTCACCCCTCCACTTT.